A single sample is the source of the 10 T cell receptor beta chains below, sequenced in a study of post-analysis software for immune sequencing data. Findings of the study overall: A few TRBV segments were significantly more frequent in patients than in controls. TRBV5-6, TRBV5-1 and TRBV20-1 were among these segments.

Each TCR beta cDNA library carried unique molecular identifiers. TCRdb re-called the PCR reads through MiXCR, storing one row per CDR3 protein. The sample carries more than 450,000 distinct CDR3 sequences, around 40% recorded once. Their antigens remain unidentified. The specimen was blood. The receptors derive from a girl aged 10-17 years with multiple sclerosis.

This chain uses TRBV12-3 or TRBV12-4 with TRBJ2-1, with 8 bases aligning to TRBD1. The CDR3 is 14 amino acids. Trimming removed 7 bases from V and 6 bases from J; junction bases left unmatched: 8. The CDR3 here is CASTAPGTGNEQFF. The CDR3 DNA reads TGTGCCAGCACTGCCCCCGGGACAGGCAATGAGCAGTTCTTC.

This chain uses TRBV29-1 with TRBJ2-1; D is unresolved. The CDR3 extends over 14 amino acids. The V end lost 1 base, the J end lost 5 bases, and 12 bases lay between the germline ends. Germline V CDR1 and CDR2: SQVTM, ANQGSEA. The CDR3 region has the DNA TGCAGCGTTGAAGGAACCTCCCTGGACAATGAGCAGTTCTTC. This sequence encodes CSVEGTSLDNEQFF.

With regard to this clonotype: The junction departs from germline at one end; a sequencing error may be responsible. The chain uses TRBV5-1 and TRBJ2-1; possibly TRBD1 or TRBD2 for D (6 bases each). Germline V gene data show CDR1 as SGHRS and CDR2 as YFSETQ. The CDR3 extends over 16 amino acids. The CDR3 DNA reads as TGCGCCAGCGGCTTGGAGGGGGGAAGCTCCTACAATGAGCAGTTCTTC. It encodes CASGLEGGSSYNEQFF.

The chain couples TRBV7-8 to TRBJ1-2; D uncertain. Germline V gives CDR1 SGHVS, CDR2 FQNEAQ. Between the trimmed V and J ends, which lost 4 bases and 7 bases, there was a span of 16 bases. CDR3 length equals 14 residues. Here the CDR3 DNA reads TGTGCCAGCAGCTCCACGGATGGCGGGAGTGGCTACACCTTC. Amino acids: CASSSTDGGSGYTF.

This clonotype has ten or more counts. The V and J genes are TRBV24-1 and TRBJ2-1; 7 nucleotides agree with TRBD1. With 4 bases clipped from V and 4 bases from J, the junction kept 9 bases outside the gene matches. This CDR3 has 16 amino acids. CDR1 is KGHDR and CDR2 is SFDVKD in the germline V gene. This CDR3 reads CATSDSTGTGYNEQFF. CDR3 sequence (DNA): TGTGCCACCAGTGACTCGACAGGGACCGGGTACAATGAGCAGTTCTTC.

This clonotype has more than one count but fewer than ten. The chain employs TRBV20-1 and TRBJ2-1; maybe TRBD1 (5 bases). This CDR3 has 12 amino acids. Germline CDR1 and CDR2: DFQATT and SNEGSKA (reference sequence). Between the trimmed V and J ends, which lost 7 bases and 10 bases, there was a span of 17 bases. The CDR3 region is CSGTQGRFEQFF. CDR3 DNA: TGCAGTGGAACCCAGGGCCGATTCGAGCAGTTCTTC.

The CDR3 DNA is TGTGCCAGCAGGGGCCCCGGGACAGAATACAATGAGCAGTTCTTC. This gives the protein CASRGPGTEYNEQFF. The chain links TRBV9 to TRBJ2-1; 7 bases are shared with TRBD1. The CDR3 has 15 residues. V shed 5 bases, J shed 4 bases, and the junction held 9 bases outside the gene matches. Germline V gene data show CDR1 as SGDLS and CDR2 as YYNGEE.

The genes are TRBV5-1 and TRBJ1-1, with D perhaps TRBD1 (6 bases). The CDR3 runs 13 residues. From germline, CDR1 is SGHRS and CDR2 YFSETQ. Trimming pared 4 bases from V and 6 bases from J, leaving 13 bases between. For the CDR3, the DNA is TGCGCCAGCAGCCCGGGGGGCGGGCCTGAAGCTTTCTTT. Residues: CASSPGGGPEAFF.

This clonotype was counted a few times. The J gene is TRBJ2-5, the V gene TRBV20-1; D possibly corresponds to TRBD1 (6 bases). In germline, CDR1 is DFQATT, CDR2 SNEGSKA (reference sequence). V shed 0 bases and J shed 4 bases, with 15 bases lying between them. The CDR3 has 15 amino acids. Written as DNA, the CDR3 is TGCAGTGCTAGAGACCCCAGGGGCGCGGGAGAGACCCAGTACTTC. As protein: CSARDPRGAGETQYF.

This clonotype was seen a handful of times. The chain recombines TRBV7-8 with TRBJ1-6; 7 bases match TRBD1. The V gene end was trimmed by 4 bases and the J gene end by 3 bases; junction bases not matched to a gene: 6. CDR3 length: 16 residues. Germline CDR1 reads SGHVS; CDR2 reads FQNEAQ. In DNA form, the CDR3 reads TGTGCCAGCAGCTCAGAGGGGGCTAGCTATAATTCACCCCTCCACTTT. Translated: CASSSEGASYNSPLHF. The variable domain in full, completed from reference TRBV7-8 and TRBJ1-6, reads GAGVSQSPRYKVAKRGQDVALRCDPISGHVSLFWYQQALGQGPEFLTYFQNEAQLDKSGLPSDRFFAERPEGSVSTLKIQRTQQEDSAVYLCASSSEGASYNSPLHFGNGTRLTVT.